Sequencing of this TCR beta chain was carried out in a study of T cell repertoires in cytomegalovirus infection. Across the whole study: Through public TCR beta signatures, both CMV infection and matching HLA type were indicated.

General study results and limits: Dominant in the ex vivo response were TCR beta clonotypes restricted by HLA-C and specific for CMV.

Germline trimming cut 1 base from V and 2 bases from J; bases unmatched to any gene: 2. Per germline, CDR1 SGHTA and CDR2 FQGNSA. The CDR3 sequence is 16 residues long. Each CDR3 protein gets one entry after TCRdb re-called the reads with MiXCR. Among more than 150,000 distinct CDR3 sequences listed, 15% to 20% were seen once. In its sample, this clonotype was seen many times. Antigen: not known. The source is a human donor in good health (CMV status not recorded). Some clones in this sample may be carry-over from other donors' samples. Specimen: CD8+ T cells from PBMCs. The genes are TRBV7-2 and TRBJ1-5; 10 nucleotides agree with TRBD1. The CDR3 protein is CASSLVDRGGNQPQHF. The CDR3 nucleotides read TGTGCCAGCAGCTTAGTGGACAGGGGGGGCAATCAGCCCCAGCATTTT.